This T cell receptor beta chain was sequenced in a study of cytomegalovirus exposure and HLA in healthy donors. Study at large: Out of about 410 genotyped donors, roughly 80% belonged to the Caucasian-associated ancestry cluster.

Trimming took off 4 bases at V and 7 bases at J, with 14 bases between the two ends. Germline V lookup: CDR1 SGHRS, CDR2 YFSETQ. The CDR3 has 14 amino acids. Findings of the study overall: 150 to 200 TCR beta chains were listed as cytomegalovirus-associated. Most TCR sequences proved rare, with some public TCRs found in many donors.

As to this clone: Its specificity is unknown.

Amplification used 60 Vbeta primers and 13 Jbeta primers. Data came from immunoSEQ multiplex PCR; TCRdb stores just in-frame clones and leaves some out. Of 210,000 or so clones in the sample, more than 85% are singletons; the top ten hold roughly 1%. The sequence came from a young woman in good health and CMV-seronegative. The sample consisted of PBMCs. This chain connects TRBV5-1 to TRBJ2-2; a weak D match, TRBD1 (5 bases). The CDR3 here is CASSLQGVNGELFF. CDR3 DNA: TGCGCCAGCAGCCTTCAAGGGGTAAACGGGGAGCTGTTTTTT.